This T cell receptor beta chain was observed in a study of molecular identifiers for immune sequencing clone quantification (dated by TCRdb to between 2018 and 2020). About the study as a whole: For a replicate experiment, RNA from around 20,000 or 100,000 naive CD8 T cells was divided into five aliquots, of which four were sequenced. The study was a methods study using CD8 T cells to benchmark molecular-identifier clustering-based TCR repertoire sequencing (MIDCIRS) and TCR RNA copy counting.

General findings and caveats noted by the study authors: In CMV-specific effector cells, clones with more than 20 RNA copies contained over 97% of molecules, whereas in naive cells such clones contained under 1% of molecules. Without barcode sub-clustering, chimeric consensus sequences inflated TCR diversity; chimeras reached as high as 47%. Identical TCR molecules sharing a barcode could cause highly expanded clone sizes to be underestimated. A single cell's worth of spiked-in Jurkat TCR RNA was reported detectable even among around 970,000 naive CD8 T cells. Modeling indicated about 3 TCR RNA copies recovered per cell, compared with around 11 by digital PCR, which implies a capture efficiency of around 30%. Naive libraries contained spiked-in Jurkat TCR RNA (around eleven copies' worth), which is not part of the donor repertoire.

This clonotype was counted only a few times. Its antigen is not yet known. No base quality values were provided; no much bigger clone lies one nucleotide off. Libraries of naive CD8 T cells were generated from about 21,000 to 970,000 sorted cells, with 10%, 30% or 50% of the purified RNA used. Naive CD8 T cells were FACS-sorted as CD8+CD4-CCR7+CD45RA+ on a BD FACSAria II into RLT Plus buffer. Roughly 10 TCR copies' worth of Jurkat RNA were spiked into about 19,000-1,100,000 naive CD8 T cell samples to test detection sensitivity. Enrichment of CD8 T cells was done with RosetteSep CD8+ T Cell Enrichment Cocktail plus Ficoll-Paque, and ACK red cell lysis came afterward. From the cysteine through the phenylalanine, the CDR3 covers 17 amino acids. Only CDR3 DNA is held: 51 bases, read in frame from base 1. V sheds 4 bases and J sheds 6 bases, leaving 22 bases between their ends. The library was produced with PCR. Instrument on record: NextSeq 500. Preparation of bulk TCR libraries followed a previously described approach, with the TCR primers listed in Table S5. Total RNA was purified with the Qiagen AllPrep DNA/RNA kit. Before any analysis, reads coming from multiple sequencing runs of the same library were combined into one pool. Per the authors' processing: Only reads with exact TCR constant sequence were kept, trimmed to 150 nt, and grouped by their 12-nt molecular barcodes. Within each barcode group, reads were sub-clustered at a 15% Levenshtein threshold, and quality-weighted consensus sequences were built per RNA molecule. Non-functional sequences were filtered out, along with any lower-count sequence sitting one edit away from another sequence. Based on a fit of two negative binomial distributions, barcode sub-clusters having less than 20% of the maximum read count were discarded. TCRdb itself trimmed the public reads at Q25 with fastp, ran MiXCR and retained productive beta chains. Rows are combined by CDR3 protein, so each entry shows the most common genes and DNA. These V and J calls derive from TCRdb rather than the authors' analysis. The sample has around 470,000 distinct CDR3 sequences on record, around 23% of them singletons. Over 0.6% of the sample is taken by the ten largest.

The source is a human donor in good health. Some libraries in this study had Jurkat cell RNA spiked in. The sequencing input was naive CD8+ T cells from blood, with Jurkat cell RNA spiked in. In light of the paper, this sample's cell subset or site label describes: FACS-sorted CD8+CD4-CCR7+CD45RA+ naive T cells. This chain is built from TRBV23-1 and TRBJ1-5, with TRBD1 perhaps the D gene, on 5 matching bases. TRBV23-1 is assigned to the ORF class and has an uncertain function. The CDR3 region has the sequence CASSPIDPRGGGQPQHF. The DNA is TGCGCCAGCAGTCCGATAGACCCCCGCGGGGGGGGTCAGCCCCAGCATTTT.